This TCR beta chain derives from a study of persistence of HIV-infected CD4 T cells (TCRdb year 2020). About the study as a whole: The study isolated CMV- and HIV-1 Gag-responding CD4+ T cells from ART-treated individuals to examine antigen-driven clonal expansion of HIV-1-infected cells. In the cross-participant TCR cluster analysis, roughly 8 participants were included for CMV and roughly seven participants were included for Gag. Participants had been on suppressive ART for a median of about eight years. Peripheral blood samples of up to about 180 mL were taken at multiple time points, with the exception of a couple of participants who underwent leukapheresis at a single time point. Proviral sequencing was used to assess clonality among infected cells, whereas TCRbeta sequencing gauged the clonality of all cells within each sorted population.

Per the publication, the treatment or condition label means: suppressive antiretroviral therapy. A pool of overlapping HIV-1 Gag 15-mer peptides was used at 0.95 to 1 ug per peptide per mL for cell stimulation. Nonresponding CD40L-negative CD69-negative CD45RO-high memory CD4+ T cells were sorted as memory populations depleted of antigen-responding cells. Participants were HIV-1-infected adults who started suppressive ART during chronic infection. For at least 4 years, the participants' plasma HIV-1 RNA had been undetectable, below 50 copies/mL. To be included, a participant needed positive CMV serology and a CD4+ T cell count above 400 cells/uL. Before stimulation, PBMCs were isolated using density centrifugation and then depleted of CD8+ T cells. For around 18 hours, the CD8-depleted PBMCs were stimulated with anti-CD28/CD49d costimulation, a CD40-blocking antibody, and enfuvirtide to prevent new infections. Cells were sorted on a Beckman Coulter MoFlo Legacy or XDP sorter, with propidium iodide excluding dead cells. Genomic DNA was extracted using the QIAamp DNA Mini Kit for samples with more than one million cells and using the Quick-DNA Microprep Kit for all other samples.

What the research found in general, with its limitations: TCR oligoclonality correlated with proviral oligoclonality within the same sorted populations. TCRbeta richness in CMV- and Gag-responding cells was significantly lower than in anti-CD3/anti-CD28-responding cells; CMV-responding cells had higher oligoclonality than CD3/CD28-stimulated and Gag-responding cells. Few individuals were included in the study, and only a limited range of antigens was tested. Degenerate expanded CDR3beta sequences were enriched in antigen-responding cells, suggesting convergent selection of CD4+ responses to CMV and Gag. Restriction of bulk TCR analyses to the rare CMV-responding cells that actually carried HIV-1 proviruses was not possible.

With respect to this clone: Its antigen is unknown. No base quality values were provided; no much bigger clone lies one nucleotide off.

CDR1 is given as SGHNT and CDR2 as YYREEE, both from the germline V gene (reference sequence). The germline V and J ends show losses of 4 bases and 1 base respectively, and no gene match explains 7 bases of the junction. The CDR3 holds 15 amino acids from the cysteine to the phenylalanine. Only the CDR3 portion is preserved as DNA: 45 bases, with reading frame beginning at the first base. The immunoSEQ hsTCRB assay version 4, run in survey mode, was used to sequence TCRbeta repertoires from genomic DNA. Genomic DNA was diluted to roughly 9.5 ng/uL, using up to 1 ug per sample for TCRbeta sequencing. From the authors' description of their analysis: TCRbeta data analysis was done in ImmunoSeq Analyzer 3.0, and diversity was calculated on productive nucleotide rearrangements. Using the Immunarch R package, the improved Chao index served to estimate lower-bound TCR diversity and the Gini coefficient served to estimate clonality. Different nucleotide rearrangements encoding the same CDR3beta amino acid sequence were counted as distinct clonotypes. TCRbeta sequences significantly enriched in antigen-responding cells relative to anti-CD3/anti-CD28-activated cells were identified by differential abundance analysis. GLIPH2 clustered TCRs by predicted peptide-MHC specificity, both within individual participants and across merged participant data sets. The table comes from immuneACCESS by way of TCRdb, which keeps in-frame sequences with V and J called. Part of the clones is missing from these tables; in studies checked, under half for an unresolved V gene and the rest for unknown reasons. That table furnishes V, J and clone size, whereas the DNA furnished D and trimming. The sample table holds around 30,000 clones, of which 80% to 90% were seen once. The biggest ten clones account for over 15% of the sample.

Sequencing was performed on CD4+ T cells sorted from PBMCs after approximately 19-hour stimulation, taken from a patient who received antiretroviral therapy. Reading the label with the study, this specimen's cell subset or site is: CD40L-CD69- CD45RO-high memory CD4 T cells not responding to Gag peptides. This receptor was obtained from an adult woman with HIV who was CMV-seropositive. The chain is assembled from TRBV5-4 and TRBJ2-5, with 7 bases aligning to TRBD1. The DNA sequence reads TGTGCCAGCAGCAATCTCGGGACAGCCCAAGAGACCCAGTACTTC. Its protein reads: CASSNLGTAQETQYF.